Described below is a single T cell receptor beta chain sequence and its context. No antigen is known for it. The sample comes from a study of cytomegalovirus exposure and HLA in healthy donors. Whole-study results and caveats: In an earlier analysis, productive rearrangement rates for most beta V segments clustered near 87% or 30%. The authors enumerated 164 TCR beta chains as linked to cytomegalovirus. In a later analysis, an Asian-associated ancestry cluster reportedly showed fewer N-insertions than the roughly 730-donor mean.

The PCR ran on 60 Vbeta and 13 Jbeta primers. The data were produced by immunoSEQ multiplex PCR, yet TCRdb's version contains in-frame clones alone and is incomplete. Among 150,000 to 200,000 clones listed, more than 60% were seen once. The donors comprised healthy bone marrow donors. The receptor's source is a woman in her twenties or thirties in good health and CMV-seropositive. The sequencing sample was made of PBMCs.

The CDR3 DNA reads TGTGCCAGCAGCTTCGGGACACGGGCTTTCTTT. Amino acid sequence: CASSFGTRAFF. The rearrangement joins TRBV7-2 to TRBJ1-1; weak D call: TRBD1 (6 bases). Trimming cost V 3 bases and J 11 bases, with 10 bases left between them. Germline lookup yields CDR1 SGHTA and CDR2 FQGNSA. The CDR3 spans 11 residues.